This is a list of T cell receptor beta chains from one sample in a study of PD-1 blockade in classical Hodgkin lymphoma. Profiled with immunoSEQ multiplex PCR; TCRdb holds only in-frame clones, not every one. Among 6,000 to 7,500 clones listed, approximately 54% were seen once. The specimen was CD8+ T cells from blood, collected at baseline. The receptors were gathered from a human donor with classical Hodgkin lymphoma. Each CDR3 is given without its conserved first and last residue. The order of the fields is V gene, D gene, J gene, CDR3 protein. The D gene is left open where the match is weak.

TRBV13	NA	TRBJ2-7	ASRRTSPVSYEQY
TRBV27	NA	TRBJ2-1	ASSLLSEPYNEQF
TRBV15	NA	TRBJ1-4	ATSRGDSPNEKLF
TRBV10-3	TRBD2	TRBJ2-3	AIQGLAGGRDTQY
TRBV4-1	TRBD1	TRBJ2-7	ASSPTGTGTYEQY
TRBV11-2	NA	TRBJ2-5	ASSPIARQETQY
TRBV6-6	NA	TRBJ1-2	ASSLQKSGYGYT
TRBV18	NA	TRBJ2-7	ASSPGENLDEQY
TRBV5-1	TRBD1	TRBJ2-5	ASSLASTGGGKTQY
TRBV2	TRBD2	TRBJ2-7	ASSGQSGRATYEQY
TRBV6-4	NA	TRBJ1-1	ASSDSPADEAF
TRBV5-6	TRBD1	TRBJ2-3	ASSRTGIPDTQY
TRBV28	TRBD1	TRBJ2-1	ASRRDRGNYNEQF
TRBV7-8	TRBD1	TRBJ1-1	ASSSDRGFVEAF
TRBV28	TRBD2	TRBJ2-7	ASSLGRESRNEQY
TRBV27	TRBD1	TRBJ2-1	ASSPGTGGYEQF
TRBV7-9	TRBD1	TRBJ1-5	ASSLDGQGKVTGNQPQH